The 15 T cell receptor beta chains below all came from one sample that was sequenced in a study of PD-1 blockade in classical Hodgkin lymphoma. The time point here: cycle 4 day 1 (C4D1), after more than five weeks of nivolumab. All patients relapsed after autologous stem cell transplantation, and brentuximab vedotin exposure varied. This table comes from immunoSEQ multiplex PCR, and its TCRdb copy is limited to in-frame clones, with some not included. The table includes approximately 29,000 clones, around 80% detected once. Specimen: peripheral blood mononuclear cells (PBMCs), collected before the fourth cycle of nivolumab. Every receptor here comes from a human donor with classical Hodgkin lymphoma.

The CDR3 loop is CASSRGHSYEQYF. The CDR3 bases are TGTGCCAGCAGCCGCGGTCATTCCTACGAGCAGTACTTC. V and J are TRBV6-1 and TRBJ2-7; D call uncertain. Trimming cost V 6 bases and J 1 base, with 10 bases left between them. The CDR3 runs to 13 residues. Per germline, CDR1 MNHNS and CDR2 SASEGT.

The CDR3 region is CASSLIQGNQPQHF. The CDR3 DNA follows: TGTGCCAGCAGTTTGATACAGGGGAATCAGCCCCAGCATTTT. The chain couples TRBV27 to TRBJ1-5; 7 nucleotides line up with TRBD1. The V gene's germline CDR1 is MNHEY and CDR2 SMNVEV (reference sequence). This CDR3 has 14 residues. The V and J ends lost 3 bases and 4 bases, in that order; junction bases with no gene match: 3.

The V gene is TRBV28, the J gene TRBJ2-7; D perhaps matches TRBD2 (5 bases). Germline V lookup: CDR1 MDHEN, CDR2 SYDVKM. The CDR3 extends over 13 amino acids. Deletions cut 2 bases from V and 10 bases from J, with 15 bases between. The CDR3 DNA is TGTGCCAGCAGTTTACGGGAAAGTTCGGCCCAGTACTTC. Its translation: CASSLRESSAQYF.

The chain joins TRBV28 to TRBJ2-7; 12 bases map to TRBD2. CDR1 and CDR2 (germline): MDHEN, SYDVKM. The CDR3 is 15 residues long. J gave up 5 bases and V 5 bases, and 7 bases lay outside the gene matches. The CDR3 DNA sequence: TGTGCCAGCAGTCCACAGACTAGCGGGAGCCACGAGCAGTACTTC. Amino acids: CASSPQTSGSHEQYF.

This clone was detected once. The V gene is TRBV2, the J gene TRBJ1-2; D gene ambiguous. This CDR3 contains 12 residues. Germline CDR1 SNHLY, CDR2 FYNNEI. Trimming took off 7 bases at V and 4 bases at J, with 10 bases between the two ends. The CDR3 here is CASMTEGYGYTF. In DNA form, the CDR3 reads TGTGCCAGCATGACGGAAGGCTATGGCTACACCTTC.

The V gene is TRBV5-1, the J gene TRBJ2-7; D ambiguous. The CDR3 runs 11 residues. Trimming removed 0 bases at V and 6 bases at J, with 4 bases between. The germline V gene has CDR1 SGHRS and CDR2 YFSETQ. This CDR3 is CASSLGGEQYF. In DNA, the CDR3 is TGCGCCAGCAGCTTGGGGGGCGAGCAGTACTTC.

The rearrangement links TRBV5-1 to TRBJ2-3, with 7 nucleotides matching TRBD1. Germline-derived CDR1 and CDR2 are SGHRS and YFSETQ. The V and J ends lost 5 bases and 0 bases, in that order; junction bases with no gene match: 0. The CDR3 runs 13 residues. The CDR3 DNA reads TGCGCCAGCAGACAGGGGAGCACAGATACGCAGTATTTT. This translates into CASRQGSTDTQYF.

The chain uses TRBV5-8 and TRBJ2-1; D unclear. The CDR3 extends over 15 amino acids. The V end was cut by 1 base, the J end by 4 bases, with 12 bases between. The germline CDR1 and CDR2 sequences are SGHTS and YDEGEE. The CDR3 protein is CASSLRSGVYNEQFF. The CDR3 DNA reads as TGTGCCAGCAGCTTGAGGTCGGGCGTATACAATGAGCAGTTCTTC.

This clone has only a few counts. CDR3 protein: CAISPAGELFF. DNA for the CDR3: TGTGCCATCAGTCCCGCCGGGGAGCTGTTTTTT. The chain has TRBV10-3 and TRBJ2-2; D is undetermined. The CDR3 runs to 11 residues. The V end was cut by 5 bases, the J end by 6 bases, with 4 bases between. The germline gives CDR1 ENHRY, CDR2 SYGVKD.

The chain is built from TRBV28 and TRBJ2-1; 11 nucleotides agree with TRBD2. CDR3 length equals 17 residues. Looked up from germline, CDR1 is MDHEN and CDR2 is SYDVKM. V shed 8 bases and J 1 base; nucleotides not matched to a gene: 10. The CDR3 protein is CASRATSGIRSYNEQFF. CDR3 DNA: TGTGCCAGCCGGGCGACTAGCGGGATTAGGTCCTACAATGAGCAGTTCTTC.

This clone occurred once. The CDR3 region has the DNA TGTGCCAGCAGTCTCGGGACCAACTCCTACGAGCAGTACTTC. This codes for CASSLGTNSYEQYF. The gene calls are TRBV27 and TRBJ2-7; D is tentatively TRBD1 or TRBD2 (5 bases each). CDR1 is MNHEY, CDR2 SMNVEV, per germline (reference sequence). V gave up 5 bases and J gave up 0 bases, with 11 bases separating them. The CDR3 spans 14 residues.

V and J are TRBV6-6 and TRBJ2-7, with 9 bases aligning to TRBD1. CDR1 is MNHNY and CDR2 is SVGAGI in the germline V gene (reference sequence). V dropped 2 bases and J dropped 5; count of bases not matched to a gene: 7. The CDR3 runs 15 residues. CDR3 bases: TGTGCCAGCAGTTACACTAGGACAGGGGACAACGAGCAGTACTTC. Translating it yields CASSYTRTGDNEQYF.

The V gene is TRBV6-6, the J gene TRBJ1-2, with D perhaps matching TRBD1 (6 bases). CDR3 size: 14 residues. The germline V gene has CDR1 MNHNY and CDR2 SVGAGI (reference sequence). The germline V and J ends were trimmed by 4 bases and 4 bases, with 13 bases remaining between them. CDR3 in amino acids: CASSSGGGGYGYTF. CDR3 bases: TGTGCCAGCAGTTCAGGAGGGGGAGGCTATGGCTACACCTTC.

This chain connects TRBV7-9 to TRBJ1-1, with D unresolved. With 5 bases removed from V and 4 bases from J, the gap between germline ends came to 11 bases. The CDR3 has 13 residues. The germline V gene has CDR1 SEHNR and CDR2 FQNEAQ (reference sequence). CDR3 in amino acids: CASSAVGGTEAFF. DNA of the CDR3: TGTGCCAGCAGCGCCGTAGGAGGCACTGAAGCTTTCTTT.

The rearrangement links TRBV7-2 to TRBJ2-1; the match to TRBD2 covers 9 bases. This CDR3 contains 14 residues. The germline V gene has CDR1 SGHTA and CDR2 FQGNSA. The V segment lost 6 bases and the J segment 8 bases; nucleotides outside the gene matches: 8. CDR3 sequence reads: CASRVSGSGDEQFF. CDR3 DNA: TGTGCCAGCAGAGTTAGCGGGAGTGGGGATGAGCAGTTCTTC.